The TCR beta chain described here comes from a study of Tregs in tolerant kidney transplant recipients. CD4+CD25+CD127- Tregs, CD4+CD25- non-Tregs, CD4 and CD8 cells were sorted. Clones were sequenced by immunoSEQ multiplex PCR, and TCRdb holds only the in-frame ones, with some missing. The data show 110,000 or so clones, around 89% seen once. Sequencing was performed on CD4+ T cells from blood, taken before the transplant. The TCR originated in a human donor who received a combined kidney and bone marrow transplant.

The CDR3 sequence: CASSSPPPGYNSGNTIYF. The DNA for the CDR3 is TGTGCCAGCAGCTCTCCCCCGCCCGGTTATAACTCTGGAAACACCATATATTTT. J is TRBJ1-3 and V is TRBV7-9, with unresolved D. Trimming took off 4 bases at V and 0 bases at J, with 19 bases between the two ends. CDR1 is SEHNR, CDR2 FQNEAQ, per germline (reference sequence). This CDR3 contains 18 residues.